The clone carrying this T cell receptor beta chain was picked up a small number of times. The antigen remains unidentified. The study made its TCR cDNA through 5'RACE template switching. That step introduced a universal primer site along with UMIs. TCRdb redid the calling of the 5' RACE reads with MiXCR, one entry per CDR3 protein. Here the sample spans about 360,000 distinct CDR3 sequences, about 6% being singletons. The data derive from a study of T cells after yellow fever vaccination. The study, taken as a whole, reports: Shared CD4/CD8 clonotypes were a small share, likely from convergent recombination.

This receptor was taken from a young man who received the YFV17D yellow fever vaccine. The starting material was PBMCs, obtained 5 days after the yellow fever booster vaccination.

CDR3 DNA sequence: TGTGCCAGTAGCATTTACCGGGACAGAGGAACCTACGAGCAGTACTTC. Translated: CASSIYRDRGTYEQYF. The chain links TRBV19 to TRBJ2-7, with 7 bases identical to TRBD1. Germline values: CDR1 LNHDA, CDR2 SQIVND (reference sequence). V was clipped by 6 bases and J by 2 bases; unmatched bases: 13. The CDR3 runs 16 residues.